Presented here are 30 T cell receptor beta chains from one specimen sequenced in a study of shared clonotypes between healthy human individuals. The protocol was immunoSEQ multiplex PCR, while the TCRdb copy is restricted to in-frame clones and leaves out a portion. This sample yields about 2,100,000 clones, of which roughly 91% are seen a single time; roughly 1.8% belongs to the top ten. CD8 cells regarded as naive lacked CD45RO, were positively chosen for CCR7, and omitted terminally differentiated effector memory CD45RA+ cells. Sequences were obtained from naive CD8+ T cells from PBMCs. These TCRs come from a man aged 18 to 30 in good health. Some clones in this sample may be carry-over from other donors' samples.

The genes are TRBV27 and TRBJ2-7, with TRBD2 identical over 9 bases. Per the germline V gene, CDR1 is MNHEY and CDR2 is SMNVEV (reference sequence). Unmatched junction bases numbered 11, after V lost 4 bases and J lost 4 bases. CDR3 length: 16 residues. The CDR3 here is CASSSPLAGEGYEQYF. The CDR3 DNA reads as TGTGCCAGCAGTTCTCCTTTAGCGGGAGAGGGGTACGAGCAGTACTTC.

This chain uses TRBV5-1 with TRBJ2-1, with 13 bases fitting TRBD2. V was pared by 0 bases and J by 5 bases, with 5 bases of the junction left unmatched. Germline CDR1 and CDR2: SGHRS and YFSETQ. CDR3 size: 17 residues. The CDR3 here is CASSLDGLAGEDNEQFF. CDR3 DNA: TGCGCCAGCAGCTTGGACGGACTAGCGGGAGAGGACAATGAGCAGTTCTTC.

This clone was detected only once. The chain combines TRBV7-9 with TRBJ2-3; 12 bases align to TRBD2. There are 19 residues in the CDR3. The junction had 15 bases not matched to a gene; V was cut back by 4 bases and J by 4 bases. Germline assignment: CDR1 SEHNR and CDR2 FQNEAQ (reference sequence). DNA for the CDR3: TGTGCCAGCAGCTCAACCCGTCTAGCGGGAGGGCCGAATCCAGATACGCAGTATTTT. Protein: CASSSTRLAGGPNPDTQYF.

The chain couples TRBV4-2 to TRBJ2-1; D perhaps matches TRBD2 (6 bases). The CDR3 extends over 15 amino acids. The V gene's germline CDR1 is LGHNA and CDR2 YNFKEQ. With 3 bases removed from V and 6 bases from J, the gap between germline ends came to 15 bases. CDR3 DNA sequence: TGTGCCAGCAGCCATTCGACTAGTGCGGCCAATGAGCAGTTCTTC. The encoded protein is CASSHSTSAANEQFF.

The chain couples TRBV7-9 to TRBJ2-2, with 8 nucleotides matching TRBD1. This CDR3 is built from 15 residues. Germline trimming cut 1 base from V and 6 bases from J; bases unmatched to any gene: 4. Per the germline V gene, CDR1 is SEHNR and CDR2 is FQNEAQ (reference sequence). This CDR3 reads CASSLEPTGAGELFF. The CDR3 DNA follows: TGTGCCAGCAGCTTAGAGCCGACAGGGGCCGGGGAGCTGTTTTTT.

This chain links TRBV27 with TRBJ2-3; 7 bases match TRBD2. V was clipped by 5 bases and J by 9 bases; unmatched bases: 2. This CDR3 spans 11 amino acids. The germline V gene has CDR1 MNHEY and CDR2 SMNVEV (reference sequence). The CDR3 sequence is CASSAGGTQYF. For the CDR3, the DNA is TGTGCCAGCAGTGCCGGGGGGACGCAGTATTTT.

The J gene is TRBJ1-2, the V gene TRBV30; TRBD1 aligns across 9 bases. This CDR3 is 12 amino acids long. Germline CDR1 GTSNPN, CDR2 SVGIG (reference sequence). Trimming cost V 5 bases and J 4 bases; bases outside gene matches: 2. CDR3 in amino acids: CAWGTGTYGYTF. CDR3 DNA sequence: TGTGCCTGGGGGACAGGGACCTATGGCTACACCTTC.

The gene calls are TRBV9 and TRBJ2-7; 8 positions match TRBD1. This CDR3 contains 16 residues. Per germline, CDR1 SGDLS and CDR2 YYNGEE. After removal of 0 bases from V and 4 bases from J, the junction contained 9 bases not matched to a gene. The CDR3 DNA reads as TGTGCCAGCAGCGTAGCTACGGGGACAGGAGATTACGAGCAGTACTTC. It codes for CASSVATGTGDYEQYF.

This clone was observed once. V gene TRBV27 combines with J gene TRBJ2-5, with D perhaps assigned TRBD1 or TRBD2 (5 bases each). With 4 bases removed from V and 2 bases from J, the gap between germline ends came to 17 bases. CDR1 is MNHEY, CDR2 SMNVEV, per germline (reference sequence). The CDR3 has 16 amino acids. The CDR3 DNA reads as TGTGCCAGCAGTTCCTCGACAGCTAGCACACAAGAGACCCAGTACTTC. Its translation is CASSSSTASTQETQYF.

The J gene is TRBJ1-5, the V gene TRBV9; the D gene is possibly TRBD1 (5 bases). V was pared by 0 bases and J by 3 bases, with 13 bases between. Germline V CDR1 and CDR2: SGDLS, YYNGEE. The CDR3 contains 16 residues. The CDR3 nucleotides are TGTGCCAGCAGCGTAGATGGGCAGGGTCCCAATCAGCCCCAGCATTTT. This codes for CASSVDGQGPNQPQHF.

The rearrangement links TRBV27 to TRBJ2-7; weak D call: TRBD2 (5 bases). Germline assignment: CDR1 MNHEY and CDR2 SMNVEV (reference sequence). V lost 1 base to trimming and J lost 3 bases, with 10 bases between them. This CDR3 contains 14 residues. The CDR3 DNA sequence: TGTGCCAGCAGTTTATTAGCCCGGGACTACGAGCAGTACTTC. Residues: CASSLLARDYEQYF.

The rearrangement uses TRBV27 and TRBJ2-7; D perhaps matches TRBD1 (6 bases). The germline V and J ends were trimmed by 2 bases and 2 bases, with 13 bases remaining between them. The CDR3 covers 15 residues. Germline V gene lookup returns CDR1 MNHEY and CDR2 SMNVEV (reference sequence). The CDR3: CASSLRGSVAYEQYF. For the CDR3, the DNA is TGTGCCAGCAGTTTAAGGGGGAGTGTTGCCTACGAGCAGTACTTC.

The J gene is TRBJ2-7, the V gene TRBV29-1, with a possible D match to TRBD2 (5 bases). In germline, CDR1 is SQVTM, CDR2 ANQGSEA. The CDR3 sequence is 12 residues long. CDR3 region: CSAGSPSYEQYF. For the CDR3, the DNA is TGCAGTGCGGGCAGCCCTTCCTACGAGCAGTACTTC.

V and J are TRBV4-1 and TRBJ2-1, with 8 bases identical to TRBD2. Germline assignment: CDR1 MGHRA and CDR2 YSYEKL. The CDR3 covers 16 residues. V lost 1 base and J lost 9; bases outside the gene matches: 11. The CDR3 reads CASSQGLTGGPGEQFF. The CDR3 DNA reads as TGCGCCAGCAGCCAAGGGCTAACGGGAGGGCCAGGTGAGCAGTTCTTC.

J is TRBJ1-1 and V is TRBV28; D perhaps matches TRBD1 (6 bases). V lost 5 bases and J lost 7, with 20 bases in between. CDR3 length: 15 residues. CDR1 and CDR2 from the germline V gene are MDHEN and SYDVKM. The CDR3 loop reads CASSVYRDILIEAFF. DNA of the CDR3: TGTGCCAGCAGTGTCTACCGGGACATCCTGATTGAAGCTTTCTTT.

As concerns this clone: Distinct nucleotide sequences in the sample also encode this CDR3. The chain's CDR3 is CASSLYKNTEAFF. CDR3 DNA sequence: TGTGCCAGCAGCCTATACAAGAACACTGAAGCTTTCTTT. This rearrangement joins TRBV5-5 to TRBJ1-1, with unresolved D. V shed 4 bases and J shed 1 base, with 8 bases lying between them. The CDR3 runs to 13 residues. Per germline, CDR1 SGHKS and CDR2 YYEKEE (reference sequence).

The chain joins TRBV28 to TRBJ1-5; no reliable D call. The CDR3 is made up of 14 amino acids. Germline-derived CDR1 and CDR2 are MDHEN and SYDVKM. Trimming left V 2 bases short and J 3 bases short, with 8 bases between. The CDR3, as DNA: TGTGCCAGCAGTTTAGGCAGTTACAATCAGCCCCAGCATTTT. As protein: CASSLGSYNQPQHF.

The chain carries TRBV19 and TRBJ2-7, with 7 bases matching TRBD1. With V trimmed by 5 bases and J by 1 base, 11 bases remained unmatched. The CDR3 loop spans 16 amino acids. The V gene's germline CDR1 is LNHDA and CDR2 SQIVND (reference sequence). The CDR3 is CASSPQGQLASYEQYF. The CDR3 nucleotides read TGTGCCAGTAGTCCCCAGGGACAGCTAGCATCCTACGAGCAGTACTTC.

The V gene is TRBV18, the J gene TRBJ2-7; no clear D. The CDR3 runs 13 residues. CDR1 is KGHSH and CDR2 is LQKENI in the germline V gene. The ends were cut back, 2 bases at V and 1 base at J, with 6 bases in the middle. The CDR3 is CASSPGESYEQYF. The CDR3 DNA reads as TGTGCCAGCTCACCAGGGGAATCCTACGAGCAGTACTTC.

The V gene is TRBV9, the J gene TRBJ2-2; 12 positions match TRBD1. V was pared by 5 bases and J by 5 bases, with 4 bases of the junction left unmatched. The CDR3 extends over 15 amino acids. Germline V gives CDR1 SGDLS, CDR2 YYNGEE. The CDR3 nucleotides read TGTGCCAGCAGAGGGGACAGGGGGCTTACCGGGGAGCTGTTTTTT. It specifies CASRGDRGLTGELFF. The full variable domain, in which reference TRBV9 and TRBJ2-2 provide the parts outside the CDR3, is DSGVTQTPKHLITATGQRVTLRCSPRSGDLSVYWYQQSLDQGLQFLIQYYNGEERAKGNILERFSAQQFPDLHSELNLSSLELGDSALYFCASRGDRGLTGELFFGEGSRLTVL.

About this clone itself: Other DNA sequences in this sample translate to the same CDR3. The chain recombines TRBV28 with TRBJ2-7; tentatively, D is TRBD1 (6 bases). CDR1 is MDHEN and CDR2 is SYDVKM in the germline V gene. Trimming took off 3 bases at V and 4 bases at J, with 10 bases between the two ends. This CDR3 has 13 residues. The CDR3 sequence is CASSFGRGYEQYF. In DNA, the CDR3 is TGTGCCAGCAGTTTTGGCAGGGGTTACGAGCAGTACTTC.

J is TRBJ1-1 and V is TRBV10-3, with D possibly being TRBD1 (6 bases). The CDR3 totals 12 residues. Germline CDR1 is ENHRY and CDR2 is SYGVKD. The V gene lost 7 bases and the J gene lost 6 bases, with 12 bases spanning the gap. In DNA, the CDR3 is TGTGCCATCACCGAAGGGGGAGCTGAAGCTTTCTTT. Translation: CAITEGGAEAFF.

V gene TRBV25-1 combines with J gene TRBJ2-7, with 9 bases matching TRBD1. V lost 4 bases to trimming and J lost 2 bases; unmatched junction nucleotides: 3. This CDR3 has 14 residues. Germline V gives CDR1 MGHDK, CDR2 SYGVNS. CDR3 sequence reads: CASSGRDRAYEQYF. In DNA form, the CDR3 reads TGTGCCAGCAGTGGCCGGGACAGGGCCTACGAGCAGTACTTC.

V is TRBV6-1 and J is TRBJ1-1; the D is unclear. This CDR3 is 13 amino acids long. CDR1 and CDR2 (germline): MNHNS, SASEGT. Trimming left V 11 bases short and J 4 bases short, with 17 bases between. This CDR3 is CAGSFGETTEAFF. The CDR3 DNA sequence: TGTGCCGGGTCGTTCGGGGAGACCACTGAAGCTTTCTTT.

The chain has TRBV27 and TRBJ2-3, with TRBD1 matching over 7 bases. V was clipped by 7 bases and J by 4 bases; unmatched bases: 11. The CDR3 contains 15 residues. Per the germline V gene, CDR1 is MNHEY and CDR2 is SMNVEV (reference sequence). CDR3 bases: TGTGCCAGCACCACAGGGAAAGGGGGCCCAGATACGCAGTATTTT. Its translation is CASTTGKGGPDTQYF.

The chain uses TRBV6-1 and TRBJ2-5, with TRBD1 identical over 8 bases. The CDR3 totals 17 residues. V dropped 0 bases and J dropped 1; count of bases not matched to a gene: 7. Germline V CDR1 and CDR2: MNHNS, SASEGT. CDR3 region: CASSEAPQGAIQETQYF. CDR3 DNA: TGTGCCAGCAGTGAAGCGCCGCAGGGGGCCATCCAAGAGACCCAGTACTTC.

The genes are TRBV7-9 and TRBJ1-2; D possibly corresponds to TRBD1 (5 bases). V was trimmed by 1 base and J by 7 bases, leaving 10 bases between them. Looked up from germline, CDR1 is SEHNR and CDR2 is FQNEAQ (reference sequence). The CDR3 covers 13 residues. The CDR3 spells CASSLGGAPGYTF. DNA of the CDR3: TGTGCCAGCAGCTTAGGTGGGGCGCCTGGCTACACCTTC.

This clone was counted a few times. The chain couples TRBV7-9 to TRBJ1-1; D not certain. The V gene's germline CDR1 is SEHNR and CDR2 FQNEAQ (reference sequence). V gave up 4 bases and J gave up 1 base, with 16 bases separating them. CDR3 size: 16 residues. This CDR3 reads CASSSPFEVGNTEAFF. DNA of the CDR3: TGTGCCAGCAGCTCGCCCTTTGAGGTAGGGAACACTGAAGCTTTCTTT.

The V call is TRBV19, the J call TRBJ1-2; D is unclear. Germline CDR1 and CDR2: LNHDA and SQIVND (reference sequence). The CDR3 totals 14 residues. The V gene lost 0 bases and the J gene lost 2 bases, with 7 bases spanning the gap. The CDR3 spells CASSIDLENYGYTF. The CDR3 region has the DNA TGTGCCAGTAGTATAGATTTGGAGAACTATGGCTACACCTTC.

V is TRBV7-6 and J is TRBJ2-7, with a tentative D call TRBD2 (6 bases). The V gene's germline CDR1 is SGHVS and CDR2 FNYEAQ. The V gene lost 3 bases and the J gene lost 3 bases, with 18 bases spanning the gap. The CDR3 extends over 16 amino acids. DNA for the CDR3: TGTGCCAGCAGCTTTCTTCTCCGGGAGAAAGGCTACGAGCAGTACTTC. The encoded protein is CASSFLLREKGYEQYF.